This T cell receptor beta chain was recorded in a study of T cells in localized non-small cell lung cancer. TCRdb's table, derived via immunoSEQ multiplex PCR, lists solely in-frame clones and lacks some. The sample has around 2,200 clones, 23% seen once. About this clone itself: No antigen is known for it.

General study results and limits: Without multi-region sequencing, intratumor heterogeneity could not be excluded. Uninvolved adjacent lung had more T cell clonality than any other tissue, topping tumor.

Germline assignment: CDR1 SGHRS and CDR2 YFSETQ. V was cut by 7 bases and J by 2 bases, with 21 bases left in between. CDR3 length: 16 residues. V gene TRBV5-1 combines with J gene TRBJ2-5; D may be TRBD2 (6 bases). This material consisted of lung tumor tissue, taken before any cancer treatment. This receptor was taken from a man aged 35 to 69 with stage III lung adenocarcinoma. CDR3 sequence (DNA): TGCGCCAGCCTCGATCAACCCGGAGGGGTTCAAGAGACCCAGTACTTC. This sequence encodes CASLDQPGGVQETQYF. Full variable domain (missing parts from reference TRBV5-1 and TRBJ2-5): KAGVTQTPRYLIKTRGQQVTLSCSPISGHRSVSWYQQTPGQGLQFLFEYFSETQRNKGNFPGRFSGRQFSNSRSEMNVSTLELGDSALYLCASLDQPGGVQETQYFGPGTRLLVL.